This T cell receptor beta chain was identified in a study of T cells in Graves' hyperthyroidism and ophthalmopathy. Participants, patients aged 18 to 65, had newly diagnosed hyperthyroidism with a duration under 2 months. From germline, CDR1 is MNHNS and CDR2 SASEGT. This CDR3 is built from 14 residues. Trimming removed 7 bases from V and 4 bases from J; junction bases left unmatched: 9. This clonotype was observed at least ten times. The CDR3 regions of TCR beta were amplified from RNA transcripts. The HTBI primer set drove a first-round RT-PCR of the TCR CDR3. TCRdb independently ran MiXCR on the multiplex PCR reads; one entry per CDR3 protein. In the table there are some 690,000 distinct CDR3 sequences, 17% of which are singletons.

The source material was blood. The V call is TRBV6-1, the J call TRBJ1-1; 7 bases agree with TRBD1. The source is a man aged 50-60 years with Graves' hyperthyroidism. The CDR3 sequence is CASKDTGVGTEAFF. The CDR3 region has the DNA TGTGCCAGCAAAGACACAGGGGTGGGCACTGAAGCTTTCTTT.